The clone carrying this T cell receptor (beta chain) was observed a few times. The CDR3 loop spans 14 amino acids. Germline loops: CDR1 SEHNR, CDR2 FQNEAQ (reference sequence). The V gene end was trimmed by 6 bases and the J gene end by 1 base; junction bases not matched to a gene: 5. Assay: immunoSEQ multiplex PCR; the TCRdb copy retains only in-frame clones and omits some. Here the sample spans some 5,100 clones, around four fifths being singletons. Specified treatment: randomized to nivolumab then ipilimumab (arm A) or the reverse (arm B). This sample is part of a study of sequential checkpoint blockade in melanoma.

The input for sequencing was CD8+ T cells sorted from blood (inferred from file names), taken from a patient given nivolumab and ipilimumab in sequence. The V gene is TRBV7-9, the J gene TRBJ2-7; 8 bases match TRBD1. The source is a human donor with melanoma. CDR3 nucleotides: TGTGCCAGCAGTTATGGACAGGGATCCTACGAGCAGTACTTC. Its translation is CASSYGQGSYEQYF.